This is a list of T cell receptor beta chains from one sample in a study of blood T cell repertoires in COVID-19. Libraries were prepared by immunoSEQ multiplex PCR; TCRdb keeps only in-frame clonotypes and omits some of them. This table has about 110,000 clones, around 80% appearing once. The sequencing input was peripheral blood. These receptors were obtained from a human donor in a cohort sampled during active or convalescent COVID-19. Both conserved end residues are part of each CDR3. D genes are given only for firm matches. The size entry is marked missing in some rows and otherwise reads once, few, many or a size class.

TRBV5-1	TRBJ2-7	TRBD1	NA	TGCGCCAGCAGCTCGGGGGTGCCCGGGACAGGAAACAACGAGCAGTACTTC	CASSSGVPGTGNNEQYF
TRBV10-3	TRBJ2-1	NA	NA	TGTGCCATCAGTGATGGTGGCAGACAGGACGAATGGGGGCAGTTCTTC	CAISDGGRQDEWGQFF
TRBV18	TRBJ2-7	TRBD1	NA	TGTGCCAGCTCACCCGACAGGGACGAGCAGTACTTC	CASSPDRDEQYF
TRBV27	TRBJ2-7	TRBD1	NA	TGTGCCAGCAGAACAAGACAGGGATCCTACGAGCAGTACTTC	CASRTRQGSYEQYF
TRBV18	TRBJ2-1	TRBD2	NA	TGTGCCAGCTCACCACCGGCGGGAGAGGTGAGTGAGCAGTTCTTC	CASSPPAGEVSEQFF
TRBV7-9	TRBJ2-1	TRBD2	NA	TGTGCCAGCAGCCCAGCGGGGGCCCACTACAATGAGCAGTTCTTC	CASSPAGAHYNEQFF
TRBV9	TRBJ1-2	NA	NA	TGTGCCAGCAGCGTAGACAGCTCTAGGGGCTATGGCTACACCTTC	CASSVDSSRGYGYTF
TRBV19	TRBJ2-3	NA	once	TGTGCCAGTAAGGGGCGGGGATTCACAGATACGCAGTATTTT	CASKGRGFTDTQYF
TRBV28	TRBJ1-3	TRBD1	NA	TGTGCCAGCGAGGGGGCGCCGGGAAACACCATATATTTT	CASEGAPGNTIYF
TRBV7-9	TRBJ2-1	TRBD1	NA	TGTGCCAGCAGCTTTACAGGGGCGAACTACAATGAGCAGTTCTTC	CASSFTGANYNEQFF
TRBV4-1	TRBJ2-1	TRBD1	NA	TGCGCCAGCAGCCAAAGACAGGGGCCAGGTGAGCAGTTCTTC	CASSQRQGPGEQFF
TRBV6-5	TRBJ1-6	NA	NA	TGTGCCAGCAGTTACTGGGGGGGTGGCAGCAATTCACCCCTCCACTTT	CASSYWGGGSNSPLHF
TRBV6-2/TRBV6-3	TRBJ1-5	NA	NA	TGTGCCAGCAGTTCGGGGGAATATAGCAATCAGCCCCAGCATTTT	CASSSGEYSNQPQHF
TRBV19	TRBJ2-3	TRBD2	NA	TGTGCCAGTAGAAAACGCGGGGGAGACACAGATACGCAGTATTTT	CASRKRGGDTDTQYF
TRBV19	TRBJ2-1	NA	few	TGTGCCAGTAGTATATGGCAGGCTTACAATGAGCAGTTCTTC	CASSIWQAYNEQFF
TRBV4-1	TRBJ2-1	NA	once	TGCGCCAGCAAAGTGACATACCAATCCTACAATGAGCAGTTCTTC	CASKVTYQSYNEQFF
TRBV29-1	TRBJ2-7	TRBD2	NA	TGCAGCGTTGAAGAAGAACTAGCGGGAGTCTACGAGCAGTACTTC	CSVEEELAGVYEQYF
TRBV7-2	TRBJ2-5	NA	NA	TGTGCCAGCAGCCCAACAGGGACAAACTGGGAGACCCAGTACTTC	CASSPTGTNWETQYF
TRBV7-6	TRBJ1-2	TRBD1	NA	TGTGCCAGCAGCACCCCATACAGGGGACGAAACTATGGCTACACCTTC	CASSTPYRGRNYGYTF
TRBV7-8	TRBJ2-2	TRBD1	NA	TGTGCCAGCAGCTTATCCACAGGGGTACGGACCGGGGAGCTGTTTTTT	CASSLSTGVRTGELFF
TRBV7-2	TRBJ2-7	TRBD1	NA	TGTGCCAGCAGCGCCGACAGGGGGCGCGCCTACGAGCAGTACTTC	CASSADRGRAYEQYF
TRBV5-8	TRBJ1-5	TRBD1	NA	TGTGCCAGCAGCTTACGACAGGGGGCAAATCAGCCCCAGCATTTT	CASSLRQGANQPQHF
TRBV18	TRBJ1-3	TRBD1	NA	TGTGCCAGCTCACCACCATCCGACAGGGCCTTGAGAAACACCATATATTTT	CASSPPSDRALRNTIYF
TRBV24-1	TRBJ1-4	TRBD1	NA	TGTGCCACCAGTGACCACACGACAGGGGCTGATGAAAAACTGTTTTTT	CATSDHTTGADEKLFF